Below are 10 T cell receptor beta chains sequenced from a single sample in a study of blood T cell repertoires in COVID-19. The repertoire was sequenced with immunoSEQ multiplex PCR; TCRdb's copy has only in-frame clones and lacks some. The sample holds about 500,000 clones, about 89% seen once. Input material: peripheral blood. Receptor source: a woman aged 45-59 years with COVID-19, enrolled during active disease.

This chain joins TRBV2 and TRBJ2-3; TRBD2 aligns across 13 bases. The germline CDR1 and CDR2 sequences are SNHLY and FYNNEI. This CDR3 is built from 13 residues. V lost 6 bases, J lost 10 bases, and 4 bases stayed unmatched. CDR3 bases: TGTGCCAGCAGAGGACTAGCGGGGGCCGCGCAGTATTTT. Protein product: CASRGLAGAAQYF.

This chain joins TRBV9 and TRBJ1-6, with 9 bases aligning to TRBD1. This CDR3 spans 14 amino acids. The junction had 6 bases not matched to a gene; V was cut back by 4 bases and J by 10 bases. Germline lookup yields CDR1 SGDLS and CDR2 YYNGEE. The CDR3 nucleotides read TGTGCCAGCAGCATGGACAGGGGAGGCTCACCCCTCCACTTT. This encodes CASSMDRGGSPLHF.

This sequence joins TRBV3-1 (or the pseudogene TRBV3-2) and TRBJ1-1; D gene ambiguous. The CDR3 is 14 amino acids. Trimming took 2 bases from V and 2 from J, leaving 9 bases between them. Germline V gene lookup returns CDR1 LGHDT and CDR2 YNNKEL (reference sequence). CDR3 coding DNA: TGTGCCAGCAGCCAAATCGAGGGTAACACTGAAGCTTTCTTT. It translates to CASSQIEGNTEAFF.

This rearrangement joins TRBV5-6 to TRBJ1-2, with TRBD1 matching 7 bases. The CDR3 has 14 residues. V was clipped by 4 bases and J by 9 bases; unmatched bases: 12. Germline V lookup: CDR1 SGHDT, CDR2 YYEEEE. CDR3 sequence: CASSLRDSPRSYTF. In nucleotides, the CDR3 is TGTGCCAGCAGCCTCCGGGACAGTCCAAGGAGCTACACCTTC. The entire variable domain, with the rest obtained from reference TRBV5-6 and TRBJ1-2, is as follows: DAGVTQSPTHLIKTRGQQVTLRCSPKSGHDTVSWYQQALGQGPQFIFQYYEEEERQRGNFPDRFSGHQFPNYSSELNVNALLLGDSALYLCASSLRDSPRSYTFGSGTRLTVV.

The CDR3 here is CASRDLSLAKNIQYF. The CDR3, as DNA: TGTGCCAGCAGAGATCTATCTCTAGCCAAAAACATTCAGTACTTC. The chain links TRBV6-5 to TRBJ2-4; D unresolved. CDR3 length: 15 residues. The germline gives CDR1 MNHEY, CDR2 SVGAGI. The V end lost 6 bases, the J end lost 0 bases, and 12 bases lay between the germline ends.

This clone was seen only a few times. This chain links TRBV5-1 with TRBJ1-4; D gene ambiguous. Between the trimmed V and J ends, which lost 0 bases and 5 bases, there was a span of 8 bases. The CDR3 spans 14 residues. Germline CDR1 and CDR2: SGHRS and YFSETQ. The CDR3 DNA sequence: TGCGCCAGCAGCTTGGACAGCCAAAATGAAAAACTGTTTTTT. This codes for CASSLDSQNEKLFF. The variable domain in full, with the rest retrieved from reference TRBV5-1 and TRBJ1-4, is KAGVTQTPRYLIKTRGQQVTLSCSPISGHRSVSWYQQTPGQGLQFLFEYFSETQRNKGNFPGRFSGRQFSNSRSEMNVSTLELGDSALYLCASSLDSQNEKLFFGSGTQLSVL.

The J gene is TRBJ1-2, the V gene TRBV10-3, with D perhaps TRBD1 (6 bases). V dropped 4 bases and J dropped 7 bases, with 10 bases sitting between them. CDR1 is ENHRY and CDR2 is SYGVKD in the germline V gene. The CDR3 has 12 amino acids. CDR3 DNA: TGTGCCATCAGTGTTGACAGGTTTGGCTACACCTTC. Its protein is CAISVDRFGYTF.

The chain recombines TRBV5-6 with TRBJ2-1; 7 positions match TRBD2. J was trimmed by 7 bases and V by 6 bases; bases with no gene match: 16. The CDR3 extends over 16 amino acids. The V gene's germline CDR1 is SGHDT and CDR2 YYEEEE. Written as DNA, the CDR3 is TGTGCCAGCACCTTTGGATCAAGCGGGCGGGGGAATGAGCAGTTCTTC. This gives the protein CASTFGSSGRGNEQFF.

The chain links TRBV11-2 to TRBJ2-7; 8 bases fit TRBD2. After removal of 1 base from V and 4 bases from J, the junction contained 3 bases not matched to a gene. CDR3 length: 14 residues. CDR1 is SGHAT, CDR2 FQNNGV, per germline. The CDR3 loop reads CASSLAGGVYEQYF. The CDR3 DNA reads TGTGCCAGCAGCTTAGCGGGGGGGGTATACGAGCAGTACTTC.

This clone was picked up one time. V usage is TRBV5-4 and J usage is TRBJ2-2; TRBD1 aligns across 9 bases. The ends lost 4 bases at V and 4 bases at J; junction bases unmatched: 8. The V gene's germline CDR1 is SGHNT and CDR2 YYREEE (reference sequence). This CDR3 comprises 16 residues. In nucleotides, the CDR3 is TGTGCCAGCAGCCGGGACAGGGAACATATCACCGGGGAGCTGTTTTTT. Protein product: CASSRDREHITGELFF. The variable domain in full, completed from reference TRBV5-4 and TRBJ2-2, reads ETGVTQSPTHLIKTRGQQVTLRCSSQSGHNTVSWYQQALGQGPQFIFQYYREEENGRGNFPPRFSGLQFPNYSSELNVNALELDDSALYLCASSRDREHITGELFFGEGSRLTVL.